These 21 T cell receptor beta chains originate from one sample sequenced in a study of OX40 agonist ivuxolimab in advanced cancers. The repertoire was sequenced with immunoSEQ multiplex PCR; TCRdb's copy has only in-frame clones and lacks some. The sample has about 70,000 clones; around 80% are singletons. The sample in question was CD4+ or CD8+ T cells sorted from blood, obtained in a trial of the OX40 agonist ivuxolimab. The origin of the receptors is an adult with an advanced solid tumor such as melanoma, head and neck, liver or kidney cancer.

V usage is TRBV25-1 and J usage is TRBJ2-5; D might be TRBD2 (6 bases). The CDR3 consists of 13 residues. V lost 3 bases and J 3 bases, leaving 8 bases between the germline ends. From germline, CDR1 is MGHDK and CDR2 SYGVNS. This CDR3 reads CASSEAGKETQYF. The CDR3 bases are TGTGCCAGCAGTGAGGCGGGGAAAGAGACCCAGTACTTC.

V usage is TRBV5-1 and J usage is TRBJ2-5; D might be TRBD2 (6 bases). The V end lost 3 bases, the J end lost 3 bases, and 9 bases lay between the germline ends. Looked up from germline, CDR1 is SGHRS and CDR2 is YFSETQ. The CDR3 loop spans 13 amino acids. CDR3: CASSSVAEETQYF. The CDR3 DNA reads TGCGCCAGCAGCTCCGTAGCGGAAGAGACCCAGTACTTC.

V gene TRBV5-1 combines with J gene TRBJ2-5, with a possible D match to TRBD1 (5 bases). From germline, CDR1 is SGHRS and CDR2 YFSETQ. There are 14 residues in the CDR3. V was clipped by 4 bases and J by 5 bases, with 15 bases between them. CDR3 bases: TGCGCCAGCAGCCTAGGACATTATGGGGAGACCCAGTACTTC. Translation gives CASSLGHYGETQYF.

The chain is built from TRBV11-2 and TRBJ1-1; a weak D match, TRBD1 (5 bases). The CDR3 covers 14 residues. V was shortened by 5 bases and J by 3 bases, with 13 bases between the two germline ends. Germline lookup yields CDR1 SGHAT and CDR2 FQNNGV. CDR3 coding DNA: TGTGCCAGCAGCCCTAATTCGGGGGACACTGAAGCTTTCTTT. This sequence encodes CASSPNSGDTEAFF.

The V and J genes are TRBV7-2 and TRBJ2-5; the D is unclear. The V end lost 2 bases, the J end lost 7 bases, and 8 bases lay between the germline ends. Germline CDR1 SGHTA, CDR2 FQGNSA. CDR3 length equals 12 residues. The CDR3 here is CASSLLERTQYF. The CDR3 nucleotides read TGTGCCAGCAGCTTATTGGAAAGGACCCAGTACTTC. The full variable domain, in which reference TRBV7-2 and TRBJ2-5 provide the parts outside the CDR3, is GAGVSQSPSNKVTEKGKDVELRCDPISGHTALYWYRQSLGQGLEFLIYFQGNSAPDKSGLPSDRFSAERTGGSVSTLTIQRTQQEDSAVYLCASSLLERTQYFGPGTRLLVL.

V gene TRBV6-4 combines with J gene TRBJ2-3; 10 bases fit TRBD2. This CDR3 comprises 15 residues. Germline CDR1 MRHNA, CDR2 SNTAGT. The junction had 4 bases not matched to a gene; V was cut back by 4 bases and J by 3 bases. In DNA, the CDR3 is TGTGCCAGCAGTGGAAGCGGGGGGGCGACAGATACGCAGTATTTT. This translates into CASSGSGGATDTQYF.

This clone was seen only once. The J gene is TRBJ1-5, the V gene TRBV19; D uncertain. The CDR3 has 13 residues. V was cut by 11 bases and J by 7 bases, with 18 bases left in between. Germline values: CDR1 LNHDA, CDR2 SQIVND (reference sequence). The CDR3 nucleotides read TGTGCCTGCTCCGTCCAGGCGGGACAGCCCCAGCATTTT. It codes for CACSVQAGQPQHF.

The chain uses TRBV7-2 and TRBJ2-5; a possible D gene is TRBD1 (6 bases). Per the germline V gene, CDR1 is SGHTA and CDR2 is FQGNSA. There are 14 residues in the CDR3. Deletions cut 3 bases from V and 7 bases from J, with 15 bases between. The CDR3 bases are TGTGCCAGCAGCTTCCCAGGGGAAAGTGGGACCCAGTACTTC. Translated: CASSFPGESGTQYF.

This rearrangement joins TRBV7-9 to TRBJ2-1; TRBD2 aligns across 11 bases. This CDR3 has 18 residues. Germline loops: CDR1 SEHNR, CDR2 FQNEAQ (reference sequence). Germline trimming cut 1 base from V and 5 bases from J; bases unmatched to any gene: 10. Here the CDR3 DNA reads TGTGCCAGCAGCTTAGGACTAGCGGGGCTGGGTCAACACAATGAGCAGTTCTTC. It codes for CASSLGLAGLGQHNEQFF.

The chain joins TRBV13 to TRBJ2-7, with D hard to call. CDR3 length: 15 amino acids. Trimming pared 5 bases from V and 5 bases from J, leaving 19 bases between. CDR1 and CDR2 (germline): PRHDT, FYEKMQ (reference sequence). CDR3 amino acids: CASSPGPAQPHEQYF. In DNA form, the CDR3 reads TGTGCCAGCAGCCCAGGCCCAGCCCAGCCCCACGAGCAGTACTTC.

The chain links TRBV18 to TRBJ1-1; tentatively, D is TRBD1 (5 bases). The ends were cut back, 1 base at V and 8 bases at J, with 14 bases in the middle. The CDR3 length is 14 residues. CDR1 and CDR2 from the germline V gene are KGHSH and LQKENI. The CDR3 spells CASSPRIRGEEAFF. The DNA of the CDR3 is TGTGCCAGCTCACCACGAATTCGGGGGGAGGAAGCTTTCTTT.

Comment on this clone: Within the sample, other DNA sequences also encode this same CDR3. The chain couples TRBV6-6 to TRBJ2-7; D perhaps matches TRBD2 (6 bases). This CDR3 contains 13 residues. V lost 7 bases and J lost 1, with 11 bases in between. Germline V gene lookup returns CDR1 MNHNY and CDR2 SVGAGI (reference sequence). In DNA, the CDR3 is TGTGCCAGCAACTCCGGGGGATCCTACGAGCAGTACTTC. Amino acids: CASNSGGSYEQYF.

This clone is a singleton in its sample. The chain links TRBV6-1 to TRBJ1-5; tentative D call: TRBD1 (6 bases). Germline CDR1 is MNHNS and CDR2 is SASEGT. The CDR3 contains 15 residues. V lost 2 bases, J lost 7 bases, and 15 bases lay in between. CDR3 DNA sequence: TGTGCCAGCAGTGAATCCGGGCGTGGGGGCCAGCCCCAGCATTTT. Protein sequence: CASSESGRGGQPQHF.

The chain uses TRBV6-4 and TRBJ2-3; maybe TRBD1 (6 bases). The ends were cut back, 6 bases at V and 0 bases at J, with 13 bases in the middle. Germline V gives CDR1 MRHNA, CDR2 SNTAGT. The CDR3 is 15 amino acids. The CDR3 nucleotides are TGTGCCAGCAGCCCGGACAGATCTAGCACAGATACGCAGTATTTT. Protein: CASSPDRSSTDTQYF.

V usage is TRBV28 and J usage is TRBJ2-7, with TRBD2 identical over 10 bases. V gave up 6 bases and J gave up 2 bases; unmatched junction bases: 10. The CDR3 loop spans 16 amino acids. In germline, CDR1 is MDHEN, CDR2 SYDVKM. CDR3 sequence (DNA): TGTGCCAGCAGCCTCGTCCGGACTAGCGGAACCTACGAGCAGTACTTC. Translating it yields CASSLVRTSGTYEQYF.

The rearrangement joins TRBV9 to TRBJ2-1, with TRBD2 identical over 8 bases. This CDR3 comprises 16 residues. The trim removed 0 bases at V and 4 bases at J, leaving 6 bases unmatched. Germline CDR1 reads SGDLS; CDR2 reads YYNGEE. CDR3 sequence reads: CASSVGAGEGYNEQFF. The CDR3 region has the DNA TGTGCCAGCAGCGTAGGAGCGGGGGAAGGTTACAATGAGCAGTTCTTC.

This chain connects TRBV15 to TRBJ2-1; TRBD2 aligns across 10 bases. V trimming: 9 bases; J trimming: 9 bases; junction bases outside the gene matches: 17. Germline lookup yields CDR1 LNHNV and CDR2 YYDKDF (reference sequence). This CDR3 region has 16 residues. The CDR3 loop is CATERRSGRAAGEQFF. CDR3 bases: TGTGCCACGGAGAGAAGGAGCGGGAGGGCCGCGGGTGAGCAGTTCTTC.

The rearrangement joins TRBV6-5 to TRBJ2-3; the D is unclear. The length of the CDR3 is 14 residues. Trimming left V 3 bases short and J 3 bases short, with 10 bases between. Germline V gene data show CDR1 as MNHEY and CDR2 as SVGAGI. The DNA of the CDR3 is TGTGCCAGCAGTTATTCGCGGAGTACAGATACGCAGTATTTT. Residues: CASSYSRSTDTQYF.

This CDR3 is CASSSPGGRGPGTDTQYF. The CDR3 nucleotides are TGTGCCAGCAGCTCCCCCGGTGGGAGGGGGCCTGGGACAGATACGCAGTATTTT. This chain joins TRBV9 and TRBJ2-3; D might be TRBD1 or TRBD2, each matching 7 bases. The CDR3 totals 18 residues. Germline values: CDR1 SGDLS, CDR2 YYNGEE. The V and J ends lost 4 bases and 3 bases respectively, with 24 bases between them.

V is TRBV5-4 and J is TRBJ2-7, with 10 nucleotides matching TRBD1. The CDR3 is 15 amino acids. From germline, CDR1 is SGHNT and CDR2 YYREEE (reference sequence). V shed 2 bases, J shed 2 bases, and the junction held 4 bases outside the gene matches. The CDR3 DNA follows: TGTGCCAGCAGCTTCGGACAGGGGGGCACCTACGAGCAGTACTTC. This encodes CASSFGQGGTYEQYF.

The rearrangement joins TRBV5-1 to TRBJ1-1; D remains unclear. The CDR3 is 18 amino acids. Per germline, CDR1 SGHRS and CDR2 YFSETQ. V was clipped by 1 base and J by 7 bases, with 26 bases between them. The chain's CDR3 is CASSLTPPSPDKTGEAFF. DNA for the CDR3: TGCGCCAGCAGCTTGACCCCCCCCTCCCCAGACAAAACCGGTGAAGCTTTCTTT. The full variable domain, its missing parts supplied by reference TRBV5-1 and TRBJ1-1, is KAGVTQTPRYLIKTRGQQVTLSCSPISGHRSVSWYQQTPGQGLQFLFEYFSETQRNKGNFPGRFSGRQFSNSRSEMNVSTLELGDSALYLCASSLTPPSPDKTGEAFFGQGTRLTVV.